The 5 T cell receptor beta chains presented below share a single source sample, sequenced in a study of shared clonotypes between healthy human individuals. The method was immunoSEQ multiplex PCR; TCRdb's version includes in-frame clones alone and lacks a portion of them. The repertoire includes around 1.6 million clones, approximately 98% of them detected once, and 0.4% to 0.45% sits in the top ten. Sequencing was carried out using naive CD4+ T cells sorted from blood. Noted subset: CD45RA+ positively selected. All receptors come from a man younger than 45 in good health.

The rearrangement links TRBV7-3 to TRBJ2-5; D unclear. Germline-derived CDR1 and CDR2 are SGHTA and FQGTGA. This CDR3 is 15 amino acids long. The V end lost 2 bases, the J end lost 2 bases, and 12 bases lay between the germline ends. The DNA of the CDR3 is TGTGCCAGCAGCTTATTGGGCCGGCCACAAGAGACCCAGTACTTC. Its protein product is CASSLLGRPQETQYF. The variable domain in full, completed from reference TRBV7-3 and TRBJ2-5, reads GAGVSQTPSNKVTEKGKYVELRCDPISGHTALYWYRQSLGQGPEFLIYFQGTGAADDSGLPNDRFFAVRPEGSVSTLKIQRTERGDSAVYLCASSLLGRPQETQYFGPGTRLLVL.

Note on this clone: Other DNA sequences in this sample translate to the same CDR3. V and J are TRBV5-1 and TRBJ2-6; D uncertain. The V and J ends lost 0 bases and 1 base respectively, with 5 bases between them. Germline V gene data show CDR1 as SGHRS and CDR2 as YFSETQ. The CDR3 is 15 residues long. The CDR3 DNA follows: TGCGCCAGCAGCTTGGCGCGATCTGGGGCCAACGTCCTGACTTTC. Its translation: CASSLARSGANVLTF.

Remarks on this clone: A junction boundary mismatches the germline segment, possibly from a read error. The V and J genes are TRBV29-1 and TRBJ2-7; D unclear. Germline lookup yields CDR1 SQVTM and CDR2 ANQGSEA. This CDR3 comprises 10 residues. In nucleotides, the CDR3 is TGCAGCGATGAAGAATACGAGCAGTACTTC. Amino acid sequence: CSDEEYEQYF.

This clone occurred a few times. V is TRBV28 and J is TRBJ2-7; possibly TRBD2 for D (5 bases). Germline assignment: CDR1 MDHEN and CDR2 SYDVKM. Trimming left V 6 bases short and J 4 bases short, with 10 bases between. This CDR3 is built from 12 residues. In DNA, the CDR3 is TGTGCCAGCAGCCGGACTGATTACGAGCAGTACTTC. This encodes CASSRTDYEQYF. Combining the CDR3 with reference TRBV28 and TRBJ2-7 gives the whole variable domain DVKVTQSSRYLVKRTGEKVFLECVQDMDHENMFWYRQDPGLGLRLIYFSYDVKMKEKGDIPEGYSVSREKKERFSLILESASTNQTSMYLCASSRTDYEQYFGPGTRLTVT.

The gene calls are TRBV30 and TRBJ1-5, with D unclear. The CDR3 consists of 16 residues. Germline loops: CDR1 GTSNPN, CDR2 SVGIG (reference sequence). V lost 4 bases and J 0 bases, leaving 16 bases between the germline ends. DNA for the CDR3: TGTGCCTGGACCCCTCGAGGCAGATATAGCAATCAGCCCCAGCATTTT. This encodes CAWTPRGRYSNQPQHF.